This TCR beta chain comes out of a study of CD8+CD57+ T cells in acquired aplastic anemia. TCR beta VDJ and CDR3 profiling used genomic DNA as template. TCRdb reanalysed the reads using MiXCR and keeps one entry per CDR3 protein. The table has approximately 190,000 distinct CDR3 sequences, 48% seen once. Patients selected for sequencing had displayed CD8+CD57+ cell expansion by flow cytometry. This clonotype was counted ten times or more. V was cut by 0 bases and J by 5 bases, with 16 bases left in between. The CDR3 loop spans 16 amino acids. Germline V gene data show CDR1 as SGHRS and CDR2 as YFSETQ. The receptor's source is a human donor with aplastic anemia. The chain recombines TRBV5-1 with TRBJ2-3, with a possible D match to TRBD1 (6 bases). The sequenced sample was sorted CD4+, CD8+, or CD8+CD57+ T cells (not recorded which) from PBMCs. The CDR3 reads CASSLEVAGAGDTQYF. In nucleotides, the CDR3 is TGCGCCAGCAGCTTGGAAGTGGCAGGGGCTGGAGATACGCAGTATTTT.